The T cell receptor beta chain under discussion was sequenced for a study of shared clonotypes between healthy human individuals. Looking at the study overall: The donor pool was made up of a couple of women and a few men aged 18 to 49. General study points: All-four-donor shared clonotypes had higher generation probabilities than non-shared clonotypes did.

Only in-frame clones appear in the TCRdb table, and some are missing; sequencing was by immunoSEQ multiplex PCR. The sample shows roughly 1,000,000 clones, approximately 78% of them seen only once. Concerning this clone: Its target is unknown.

The sequencing sample was made of memory CD4+ T cells from PBMCs. As for subset: CD45RA-negative fraction. This receptor was obtained from a man between 18 and 29 years old in good health. Some clones in this sample may be carry-over from other donors' samples.

The CDR3, as DNA: TGTGCCAGCAGCTTAGCCTGGGGGACAGGGGGCCCTGGAAACACCATATATTTT. This codes for CASSLAWGTGGPGNTIYF. The genes are TRBV7-9 and TRBJ1-3; 12 bases fit TRBD1. Per germline, CDR1 SEHNR and CDR2 FQNEAQ (reference sequence). Trimming took 0 bases from V and 2 from J; bases not matched to a gene: 5. This CDR3 has 18 amino acids. The whole variable domain, remainder taken from reference TRBV7-9 and TRBJ1-3, is DTGVSQNPRHKITKRGQNVTFRCDPISEHNRLYWYRQTLGQGPEFLTYFQNEAQLEKSRLLSDRFSAERPKGSFSTLEIQRTEQGDSAMYLCASSLAWGTGGPGNTIYFGEGSWLTVV.